The 5 T cell receptor beta chains in this list originate from one sample, sequenced in a study of Graves' ophthalmopathy and Graves' hyperthyroidism. TCR beta CDR3 amplification used RNA transcripts. HTBI-primed first-round RT-PCR preceded second-round multiplex PCR. Each CDR3 protein gets one entry after TCRdb re-called the multiplex PCR reads with MiXCR. The sample holds 650,000 to 900,000 distinct CDR3 sequences, 40% seen once. The material sequenced was peripheral blood. Source of these receptors: an adult man with Graves' ophthalmopathy.

A remark on this clonotype: Mismatch with germline at one junction end may stem from a read error. The gene calls are TRBV2 and TRBJ2-7; tentative D call: TRBD1 (6 bases). Germline CDR1 SNHLY, CDR2 FYNNEI. This CDR3 contains 14 residues. DNA for the CDR3: TGTGTCAGCAGTGTACCGACAGGAACCTACGAGCAGTACTTC. It specifies CVSSVPTGTYEQYF.

This clonotype was seen ten or more times. The chain combines TRBV20-1 with TRBJ1-2, with TRBD1 matching over 9 bases. CDR1 DFQATT and CDR2 SNEGSKA come from the germline V gene (reference sequence). Unmatched junction bases numbered 8, after V lost 2 bases and J lost 7 bases. CDR3 length equals 14 residues. The CDR3 region is CSARRTGVYSGYTF. CDR3 coding DNA: TGCAGTGCTAGAAGGACAGGGGTTTATTCTGGCTACACCTTC.

The V gene is TRBV7-2, the J gene TRBJ2-2; 8 bases agree with TRBD2. There are 16 residues in the CDR3. V lost 4 bases and J lost 1; bases outside the gene matches: 5. Per germline, CDR1 SGHTA and CDR2 FQGNSA. CDR3 region: CASSSGGTRNTGELFF. CDR3 nucleotide sequence: TGTGCCAGCAGCTCCGGGGGGACTAGGAACACCGGGGAGCTGTTTTTT. The whole variable domain, remainder taken from reference TRBV7-2 and TRBJ2-2, is GAGVSQSPSNKVTEKGKDVELRCDPISGHTALYWYRQSLGQGLEFLIYFQGNSAPDKSGLPSDRFSAERTGGSVSTLTIQRTQQEDSAVYLCASSSGGTRNTGELFFGEGSRLTVL.

The chain is built from TRBV4-1 and TRBJ2-7; D uncertain. Per the germline V gene, CDR1 is MGHRA and CDR2 is YSYEKL. V gave up 0 bases and J gave up 2 bases, with 11 bases separating them. The CDR3 has 15 amino acids. The CDR3 loop reads CASSQDRYGTYEQYF. CDR3 bases: TGCGCCAGCAGCCAAGATCGATACGGAACCTACGAGCAGTACTTC.

This clonotype was seen more than once but under ten times. This chain links TRBV10-3 with TRBJ2-5; TRBD1 matches 8 bases. Germline loops: CDR1 ENHRY, CDR2 SYGVKD. The J segment lost 3 bases and the V segment lost 10 bases, leaving 16 bases of the junction unmatched. This CDR3 spans 16 amino acids. CDR3 in DNA: TGTGCCAGTAAGCCGACAGGGGCAGGTCTTAAAGAGACCCAGTACTTC. Protein sequence: CASKPTGAGLKETQYF.